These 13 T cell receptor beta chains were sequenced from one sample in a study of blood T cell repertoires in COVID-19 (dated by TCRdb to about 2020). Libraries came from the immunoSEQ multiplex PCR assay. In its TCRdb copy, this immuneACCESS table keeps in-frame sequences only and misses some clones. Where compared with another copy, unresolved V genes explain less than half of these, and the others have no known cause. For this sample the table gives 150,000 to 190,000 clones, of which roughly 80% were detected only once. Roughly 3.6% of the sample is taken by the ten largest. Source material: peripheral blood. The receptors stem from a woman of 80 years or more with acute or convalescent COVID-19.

This chain's CDR3 is CASSGRQGKNTEAFF. The CDR3, as DNA: TGTGCCAGCAGCGGGCGACAGGGGAAGAACACTGAAGCTTTCTTT. The J gene is TRBJ1-1, the V gene TRBV11-2; TRBD1 matches at 8 bases. J was trimmed by 1 base and V by 5 bases; bases with no gene match: 6. The CDR3 sequence is 15 residues long. CDR1 SGHAT and CDR2 FQNNGV come from the germline V gene. Full variable domain (missing parts from reference TRBV11-2 and TRBJ1-1): EAGVAQSPRYKIIEKRQSVAFWCNPISGHATLYWYQQILGQGPKLLIQFQNNGVVDDSQLPKDRFSAERLKGVDSTLKIQPAKLEDSAVYLCASSGRQGKNTEAFFGQGTRLTVV.

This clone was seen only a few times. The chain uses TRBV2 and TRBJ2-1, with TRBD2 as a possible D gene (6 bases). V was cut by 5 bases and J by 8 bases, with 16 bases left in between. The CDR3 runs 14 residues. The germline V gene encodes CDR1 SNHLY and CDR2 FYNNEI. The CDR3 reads CASSSGPPGDEQFF. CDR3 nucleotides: TGTGCCAGCAGTTCGGGACCCCCGGGGGATGAGCAGTTCTTC.

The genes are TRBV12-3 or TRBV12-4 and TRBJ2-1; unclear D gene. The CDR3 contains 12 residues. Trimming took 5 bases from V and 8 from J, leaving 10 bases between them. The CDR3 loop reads CASSLKRDEQFF. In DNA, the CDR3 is TGTGCCAGCAGTCTGAAACGAGATGAGCAGTTCTTC.

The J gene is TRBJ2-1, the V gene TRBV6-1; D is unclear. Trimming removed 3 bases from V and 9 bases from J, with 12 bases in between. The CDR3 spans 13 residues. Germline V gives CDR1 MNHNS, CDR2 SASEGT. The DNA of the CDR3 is TGTGCCAGCAGTGACGCCACCCCCGGTGAGCAGTTCTTC. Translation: CASSDATPGEQFF.

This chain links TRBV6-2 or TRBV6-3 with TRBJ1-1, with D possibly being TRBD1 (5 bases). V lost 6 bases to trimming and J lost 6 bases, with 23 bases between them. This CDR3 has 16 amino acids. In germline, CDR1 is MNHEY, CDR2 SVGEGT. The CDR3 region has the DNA TGTGCCAGCAGCCTGGGACTTACCCGAACACGTTCTGAAGCTTTCTTT. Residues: CASSLGLTRTRSEAFF.

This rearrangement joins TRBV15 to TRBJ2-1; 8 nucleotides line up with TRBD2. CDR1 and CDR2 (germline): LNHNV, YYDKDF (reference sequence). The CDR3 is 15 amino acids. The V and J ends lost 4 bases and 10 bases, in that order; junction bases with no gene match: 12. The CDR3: CATSITSGTIREQFF. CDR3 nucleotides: TGTGCCACCAGCATAACTAGCGGAACTATTCGGGAGCAGTTCTTC.

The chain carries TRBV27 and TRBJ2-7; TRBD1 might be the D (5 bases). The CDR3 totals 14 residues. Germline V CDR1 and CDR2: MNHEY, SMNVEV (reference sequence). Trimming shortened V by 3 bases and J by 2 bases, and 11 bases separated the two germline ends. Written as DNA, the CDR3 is TGTGCCAGCAGTTTCCAGGGTGGCCCCTACGAGCAGTACTTC. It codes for CASSFQGGPYEQYF.

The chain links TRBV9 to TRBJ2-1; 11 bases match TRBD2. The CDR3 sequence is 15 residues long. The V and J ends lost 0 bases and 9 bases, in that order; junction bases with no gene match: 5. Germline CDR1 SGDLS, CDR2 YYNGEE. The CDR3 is CASSVELAGVSEQFF. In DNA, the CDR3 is TGTGCCAGCAGCGTAGAACTAGCGGGAGTAAGTGAGCAGTTCTTC.

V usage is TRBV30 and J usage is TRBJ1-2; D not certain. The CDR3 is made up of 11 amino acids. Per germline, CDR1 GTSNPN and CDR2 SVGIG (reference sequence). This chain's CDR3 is CSGSREGGYTF. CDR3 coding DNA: TGTTCGGGGTCAAGGGAGGGTGGCTACACCTTC.

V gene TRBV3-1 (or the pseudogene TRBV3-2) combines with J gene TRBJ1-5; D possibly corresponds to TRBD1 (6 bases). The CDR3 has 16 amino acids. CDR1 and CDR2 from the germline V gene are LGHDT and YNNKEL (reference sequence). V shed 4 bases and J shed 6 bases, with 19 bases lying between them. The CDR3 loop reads CASSPGGRGFRQPQHF. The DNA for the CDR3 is TGTGCCAGCAGCCCCGGCGGCAGGGGTTTTCGTCAGCCCCAGCATTTT.

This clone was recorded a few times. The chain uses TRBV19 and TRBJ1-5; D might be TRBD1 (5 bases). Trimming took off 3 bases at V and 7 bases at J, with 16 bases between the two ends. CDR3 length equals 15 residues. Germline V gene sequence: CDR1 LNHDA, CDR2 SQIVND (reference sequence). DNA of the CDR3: TGTGCCAGTAGTATTCGGTCAGGGCCTGGCCAGCCCCAGCATTTT. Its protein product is CASSIRSGPGQPQHF.

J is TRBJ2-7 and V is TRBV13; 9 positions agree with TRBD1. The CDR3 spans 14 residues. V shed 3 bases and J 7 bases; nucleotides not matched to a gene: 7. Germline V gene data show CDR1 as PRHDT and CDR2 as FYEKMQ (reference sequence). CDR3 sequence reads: CASSLGTGILEQYF. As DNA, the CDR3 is TGTGCCAGCAGCTTGGGGACAGGGATATTGGAGCAGTACTTC.

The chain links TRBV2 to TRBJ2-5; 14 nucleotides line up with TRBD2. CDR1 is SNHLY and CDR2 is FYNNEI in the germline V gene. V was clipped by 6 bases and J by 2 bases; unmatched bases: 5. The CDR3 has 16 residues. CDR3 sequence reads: CASRTGTSGRQETQYF. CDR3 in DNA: TGTGCCAGCAGGACGGGGACTAGCGGGAGACAAGAGACCCAGTACTTC. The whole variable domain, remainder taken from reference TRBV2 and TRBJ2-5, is EPEVTQTPSHQVTQMGQEVILRCVPISNHLYFYWYRQILGQKVEFLVSFYNNEISEKSEIFDDQFSVERPDGSNFTLKIRSTKLEDSAMYFCASRTGTSGRQETQYFGPGTRLLVL.